Below, 15 T cell receptor beta chains from the same sample are listed, as sequenced in a study of glioma-infiltrating T cells. TCR alpha and beta CDR3 regions were amplified from RNA using iRepertoire nested multiplex PCR. TCRdb called the multiplex PCR reads again in MiXCR, with one record for every CDR3 protein. The sample has fewer than 250,000 distinct CDR3 sequences, about 31% seen once; the top ten hold over 20%. Input material: glioma tissue, nonneoplastic brain tissue, or PBMCs (not recorded which). Every receptor here comes from a human donor with low-grade glioma or glioblastoma, undergoing nonglioma brain surgery, or in good health (not recorded which).

About this clonotype itself: This CDR3 fails to terminate in the conserved phenylalanine or tryptophan, so it likely reflects a read error. The chain has TRBV6-4 and TRBJ2-2, with 7 bases lining up with TRBD2. This CDR3 is built from 13 residues. V was pared by 6 bases and J by 3 bases, with 1 base of the junction left unmatched. Germline V gives CDR1 MRHNA, CDR2 SNTAGT. CDR3 amino acids: CASSLADTGELFS. The CDR3, as DNA: TGTGCCAGCAGCCTAGCGGACACCGGGGAGCTGTTTTCT.

Many counts were recorded for this clonotype. The chain employs TRBV29-1 and TRBJ2-5, with 8 bases identical to TRBD2. V shed 0 bases, J shed 7 bases, and the junction held 13 bases outside the gene matches. This CDR3 comprises 16 residues. In germline, CDR1 is SQVTM, CDR2 ANQGSEA. The CDR3 region has the DNA TGCAGCGTTGAAGATGGCCGAACGGCCAGCGGGGGGACCCAGTACTTC. The encoded protein is CSVEDGRTASGGTQYF.

This clonotype was seen repeatedly, ten times or more. This chain's CDR3 is CASSPGLAGGTQYF. The CDR3 DNA sequence: TGTGCCAGCAGCCCCGGACTAGCGGGGGGTACGCAGTATTTT. The rearrangement links TRBV7-2 to TRBJ2-3; 14 nucleotides agree with TRBD2. The V and J ends lost 5 bases and 8 bases, in that order; junction bases with no gene match: 3. The CDR3 is 14 residues long. Germline lookup yields CDR1 SGHTA and CDR2 FQGNSA.

This clonotype was observed many times. The rearrangement links TRBV5-4 to TRBJ1-1; a possible D gene is TRBD1 (5 bases). Germline CDR1 reads SGHNT; CDR2 reads YYREEE (reference sequence). Trimming cost V 0 bases and J 1 base, with 7 bases left between them. The CDR3 spans 14 residues. The CDR3 coding sequence is TGTGCCAGCAGCTTGGGCAGGGCGAACACTGAAGCTTTCTTT. This sequence encodes CASSLGRANTEAFF. Based on the CDR3 plus reference TRBV5-4 and TRBJ1-1, the full variable domain is ETGVTQSPTHLIKTRGQQVTLRCSSQSGHNTVSWYQQALGQGPQFIFQYYREEENGRGNFPPRFSGLQFPNYSSELNVNALELDDSALYLCASSLGRANTEAFFGQGTRLTVV.

J is TRBJ2-7 and V is TRBV3-1; 8 bases map to TRBD2. The germline V gene has CDR1 LGHDT and CDR2 YNNKEL (reference sequence). V lost 0 bases and J lost 7; bases outside the gene matches: 11. The CDR3 has 16 amino acids. The CDR3 DNA follows: TGTGCCAGCAGCCAAGACCTAGCGGGCGGTCGGCGGGAGCAGTACTTC. Amino acid sequence: CASSQDLAGGRREQYF.

The sample holds many counts of this clonotype. V usage is TRBV29-1 and J usage is TRBJ2-7, with D unresolved. This CDR3 has 11 residues. The germline gives CDR1 SQVTM, CDR2 ANQGSEA. V was pared by 4 bases and J by 0 bases, with 4 bases between. The CDR3 sequence: CSVGISYEQYF. CDR3 coding DNA: TGCAGCGTTGGGATCTCCTACGAGCAGTACTTC.

This rearrangement joins TRBV6-1 to TRBJ2-1; D uncertain. V was trimmed by 9 bases and J by 8 bases, leaving 23 bases between them. The germline V gene encodes CDR1 MNHNS and CDR2 SASEGT. The CDR3 contains 15 residues. CDR3 in DNA: TGTGCCAGGAGCCCACCAGGAAAGGGTGGGCATGAGCAGTTCTTC. Protein: CARSPPGKGGHEQFF.

This clonotype was picked up many times. The chain links TRBV27 to TRBJ2-5, with TRBD1 matching 10 bases. The CDR3 spans 16 residues. The germline gives CDR1 MNHEY, CDR2 SMNVEV (reference sequence). J lost 5 bases, V lost 7 bases, and 13 bases had no gene match. CDR3 protein: CASTPYTGDRGETQYF. CDR3 DNA sequence: TGTGCCAGCACCCCTTATACCGGGGACAGGGGCGAGACCCAGTACTTC.

There are many counts of this clonotype. The J gene is TRBJ2-3, the V gene TRBV28; possibly TRBD2 for D (6 bases). The V gene lost 4 bases and the J gene lost 2 bases, with 10 bases spanning the gap. The CDR3 runs 14 residues. Germline V gives CDR1 MDHEN, CDR2 SYDVKM. The CDR3 is CASSSRGITDTQYF. Here the CDR3 DNA reads TGTGCCAGCAGTTCTCGGGGGATCACAGATACGCAGTATTTT.

This clonotype appeared a few times. CDR3 nucleotide sequence: TGTGCCAGCAGCCCGACTAGCGGGAGGGAGACCCAGTACTTC. It codes for CASSPTSGRETQYF. The rearrangement links TRBV3-1 to TRBJ2-5; TRBD2 agrees at 13 bases. CDR3 length equals 14 residues. Germline V lookup: CDR1 LGHDT, CDR2 YNNKEL (reference sequence). V trimming: 4 bases; J trimming: 5 bases; junction bases outside the gene matches: 1.

The chain links TRBV12-3 or TRBV12-4 to TRBJ1-3; D not resolved. CDR3 length: 17 residues. V dropped 5 bases and J dropped 0 bases, with 17 bases sitting between them. The CDR3 bases are TGTGCCAGCAGTCTGGGTAGGACCCCACTCTCTGGAAACACCATATATTTT. It specifies CASSLGRTPLSGNTIYF.

Ten or more counts support this clonotype. V usage is TRBV7-2 and J usage is TRBJ1-6; 10 bases align to TRBD1. This CDR3 is built from 16 residues. V shed 3 bases and J 4 bases; nucleotides not matched to a gene: 3. Per germline, CDR1 SGHTA and CDR2 FQGNSA. CDR3 sequence: CASSLGQGRYNSPLHF. As DNA, the CDR3 is TGTGCCAGCAGCTTGGGACAGGGGCGGTATAATTCACCCCTCCACTTT.

This clonotype was seen at least ten times. The chain combines TRBV5-1 with TRBJ2-7; the match to TRBD2 covers 9 bases. The CDR3 has 17 amino acids. Trimming took 3 bases from V and 3 from J; bases not matched to a gene: 13. Per germline, CDR1 SGHRS and CDR2 YFSETQ. The CDR3 bases are TGCGCCAGCAGCTCGGGACTAGCTATCCCCGGGGACTACGAGCAGTACTTC. The encoded protein is CASSSGLAIPGDYEQYF.

The chain employs TRBV29-1 and TRBJ2-5; a weak D match, TRBD1 (6 bases). Trimming removed 7 bases at V and 5 bases at J, with 17 bases between. This CDR3 region has 13 residues. Germline CDR1 and CDR2: SQVTM and ANQGSEA. The CDR3 region has the DNA TGCAGCGCCTTCGTAGGGGGAAGGGAGACCCAGTACTTC. Protein product: CSAFVGGRETQYF.

Ten or more counts support this clonotype. The rearrangement uses TRBV11-3 and TRBJ2-5; D possibly corresponds to TRBD2 (5 bases). The CDR3 is 15 amino acids. Trimming left V 7 bases short and J 2 bases short, with 17 bases between. CDR1 and CDR2 (germline): SGHNT, YENEEA. The CDR3: CASNNHPGSQETQYF. The CDR3 coding sequence is TGTGCCAGCAACAATCACCCGGGATCTCAAGAGACCCAGTACTTC.